The subject of this entry is one T cell receptor beta chain. These data are taken from a study of CXCR3-negative and CXCR3-positive naive CD8 T cells. The authors prepared UMI-labeled TRB cDNA libraries by 5' RACE. Following a re-call of the 5' RACE reads, TCRdb has one entry per CDR3 protein and lacks DNA. This sample's table reports some 130,000 distinct CDR3 sequences. The CDR3 loop spans 17 amino acids. Per the germline V gene, CDR1 is PRHDT and CDR2 is FYEKMQ (reference sequence). Sequenced: naive CXCR3- CD8+ T cells from blood. The subset is: CD45RO-CCR7+CD27+CD95- naive CD8+ T cells lacking CXCR3 (TNR3-). This receptor was taken from a human donor in good health. Some clones in this sample may be carry-over from other donors' samples. The genes are TRBV13 and TRBJ2-3; the TCRdb call, TRBD2, lacks DNA for checking. The CDR3 sequence is CASSLRGREPSTDTQYF.